This TCR beta chain was observed in a study of chemoradiotherapy in HPV16-positive cancers. Germline V gives CDR1 SEHNR, CDR2 FQNEAQ (reference sequence). The CDR3 covers 13 residues. Trimming pared 5 bases from V and 0 bases from J, leaving 8 bases between. Assay used: immunoSEQ multiplex PCR; TCRdb lists only in-frame clones, some missing. The repertoire holds 40,000 to 65,000 clones, 90% seen once, with 2.5% to 4% in the top ten. The genes are TRBV7-9 and TRBJ2-7; the D is unclear. The sample here was blood, taken from a patient who underwent chemoradiotherapy. The TCR was taken from a human donor with HPV-associated anogenital cancer. CDR3 in amino acids: CASSAQASYEQYF. For the CDR3, the DNA is TGTGCCAGCAGCGCCCAAGCCTCCTACGAGCAGTACTTC.